This TCR beta chain originates from a study of OX40 agonist ivuxolimab in advanced cancers. Only in-frame clones appear in the TCRdb table, and some are missing; sequencing was by immunoSEQ multiplex PCR. The profile shows 55,000 to 60,000 clones, 93% of them singletons. If patients had autoimmune disease history or systemic immunosuppression, they were excluded. The timepoints at which blood was sampled were baseline, cycle 4 day 1, and cycle 7 day 1. This clone appeared once. Germline V gives CDR1 LGHNA, CDR2 YNFKEQ. The V and J ends lost 4 bases and 3 bases respectively, with 9 bases between them. CDR3 size: 14 residues.

The source is an adult with an advanced solid tumor such as melanoma, head and neck, liver or kidney cancer. This material consisted of CD4+ or CD8+ T cells sorted from blood, taken in a trial of the OX40 agonist ivuxolimab. The chain is built from TRBV4-2 and TRBJ2-2; D gene uncertain. The CDR3 is CASSRAFDTGELFF. In DNA form, the CDR3 reads TGTGCCAGCAGCCGTGCTTTCGACACCGGGGAGCTGTTTTTT.